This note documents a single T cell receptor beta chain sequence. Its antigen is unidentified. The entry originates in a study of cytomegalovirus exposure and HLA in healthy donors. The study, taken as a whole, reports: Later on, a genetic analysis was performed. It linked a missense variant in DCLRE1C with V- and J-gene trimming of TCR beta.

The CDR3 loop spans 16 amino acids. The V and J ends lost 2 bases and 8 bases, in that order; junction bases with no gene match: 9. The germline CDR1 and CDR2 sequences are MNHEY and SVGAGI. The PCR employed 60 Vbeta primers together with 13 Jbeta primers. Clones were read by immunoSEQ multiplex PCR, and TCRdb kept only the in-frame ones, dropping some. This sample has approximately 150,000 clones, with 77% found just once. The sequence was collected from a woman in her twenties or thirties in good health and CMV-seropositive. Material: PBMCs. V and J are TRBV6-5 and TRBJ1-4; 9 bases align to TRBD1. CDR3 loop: CASSYLTGTGKEKLFF. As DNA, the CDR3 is TGTGCCAGCAGTTACCTTACCGGGACAGGGAAGGAAAAACTGTTTTTT.